This TCR beta chain was captured in a study of shared clonotypes between healthy human individuals (dated by TCRdb to 2018 to 2020). Concerning the study at large: The cohort included three men and a couple of women between 18 and 49 years of age. Libraries were prepared and TCR repertoires were sequenced by different laboratories using diverse techniques, in order to increase sequencing depth and limit assay-specific biases. To estimate repertoire size and how much clonotypes are shared between individuals, the study performed deep sequencing of blood TCR repertoires from roughly five healthy adults. For each donor, CD4 naive and CD4 memory were each run on three plates, CD8 naive on two plates, and CD8 memory on one plate. Each donor's leukapheresis produced roughly between about 0.9 and 9.5 billion PBMCs.

On this clone itself: Which antigen it targets is not known. No base quality information exists; no much larger clone differs at one position.

Healthy HIV-negative adults with no recently reported acute infections or vaccinations were included as donors. Only Caucasian adults living in Nashville, Tennessee, USA were represented among the donors. The CD8 memory samples were a combination of magnetically selected CD45RO+ cells and CCR7-negative CD45RA+ effector memory (TemRA) cells. Blood was obtained by leukapheresis, after which PBMCs were separated by Ficoll-Histopaque density gradient centrifugation and cryopreserved in liquid nitrogen vapor phase. Analytical flow cytometry was used to check the purity and quantity of each magnetically sorted T cell population. From each sorted fraction, genomic DNA was isolated and quantified by UV absorbance on a Nanodrop 2000c. Using the deep immunoSEQ assay, TCR CDR3 regions were amplified from genomic DNA by multiplex PCR. Extracted genomic DNA from each cell subset was spread evenly across all wells of several immunoSEQ 96-well plates, with each plate serving as a replicate. For sorted subsets, roughly 200 ng genomic DNA, equal to some 28,000 T cell genomes, was loaded into each replicate PCR. Purified libraries were quantified with a Qubit 3.0 fluorometer, sized on a Bioanalyzer 2100, and re-quantified with the KAPA Library Quantification kit. Every immunoSEQ 96-well plate was sequenced on a dedicated single-read 150-cycle Illumina NextSeq 550 flow cell. From the authors' description of their analysis: Because only junctional sequences without quality scores were contained in the immunoSEQ output, filtering matching that applied to full-length reads could not be performed. Sequences were annotated with PyIR, a Python wrapper for IgBLAST v1.9, and V/J genes and CDR3 were assigned using IMGT germline references. Any read was removed if the V/J assignment was weak (E-value above 1e-6), the CDR3 was missing, or the read contained stop codons, out-of-frame junctions, or ambiguous translated residues. A V3J clonotype was defined by an identical inferred V gene, J gene, and CDR3 amino acid sequence. Percentage overlap between repertoires was computed as shared unique clonotypes divided by the size of the smaller repertoire. Three approaches were used to assess repertoire richness: RTK rarefaction, the Chao1 estimator, and Recon v2.1 estimates of unobserved clonotypes. For all TCRbeta clonotypes obtained by the gDNA method from a handful of donors, generation probabilities were computed with OLGA. The table was pulled from immuneACCESS by TCRdb, which kept in-frame rearrangements only. Such tables lose some clones; where checked, under half of the loss comes from unresolved V genes, and the rest has no known cause. V and J calls and clone size follow that table, whereas D and trimming were derived from the DNA. The sample table holds about 120,000 clones, of which 68% were seen once. The ten top clones hold about 23% of the sample.

The full study reports these points: Pairwise subsampling indicated that sequencing depth was expected to affect the degree of clonotype sharing among donors. Because the study included a small number of donors, the genetic and exposure-history diversity represented was limited. Even with the large sequencing depth, rarefaction of the sorted-subset datasets indicated that sequencing was incomplete. Sampling was restricted to blood, and TCR repertoires in tissue are likely to differ from TCR repertoires in blood. Compared with non-shared clonotypes, clonotypes shared by all four sorted-subset donors had higher generation probabilities. Roughly 5% of naive CD4, 3.5% of naive CD8, about 2.5% of memory CD4, and 0.35% to 0.5% of memory CD8 clonotypes were shared across several donors. Naive subsets generally had larger estimated clonotype richness than memory subsets did.

CDR1 SGHVS and CDR2 FQNEAQ are derived from the germline V gene. V loses 2 bases of germline sequence and J loses 1 base, and the interval between the two ends is 11 bases. The CDR3 goes from the cysteine to the phenylalanine over 15 residues. The entry retains the CDR3 DNA only, 45 bases that are in frame from base 1. This chain joins TRBV7-8 to TRBJ1-1; no D segment can be confidently identified. This receptor was identified in a woman aged 30 to 39 in good health. Sequencing used memory CD8+ T cells sorted from blood. The cell subset or site label, read with the paper, signifies: CD45RO+ cells pooled with CCR7-negative TemRA cells. DNA sequence: TGTGCCAGCAGCTTATTGGCCGGGAGGAACACTGAAGCTTTCTTT. It translates to CASSLLAGRNTEAFF. The reference TRBV7-8 and TRBJ1-1 proteins fill in what lies around the CDR3, so the full variable domain reads GAGVSQSPRYKVAKRGQDVALRCDPISGHVSLFWYQQALGQGPEFLTYFQNEAQLDKSGLPSDRFFAERPEGSVSTLKIQRTQQEDSAVYLCASSLLAGRNTEAFFGQGTRLTVV.